This TCR beta chain was identified during a study of PD-1 blockade in classical Hodgkin lymphoma. Study context: On a schedule of every 2 weeks, patients received nivolumab 3 mg/kg intravenously.

All patients experienced relapse after autologous stem cell transplantation, and brentuximab vedotin exposure was variable. Method: immunoSEQ multiplex PCR; TCRdb's copy keeps in-frame clones and lacks some. The profile covers 75,000 to 100,000 clones, with more than 80% appearing a single time and around 17% taken by the ten largest. Study observations and caveats: Complete responders possessed baseline diversity comparable to newly diagnosed patients.

As concerns this clone: The antigen is undetermined.

The V segment lost 5 bases and the J segment 10 bases; nucleotides outside the gene matches: 9. The germline CDR1 and CDR2 sequences are MNHEY and SMNVEV (reference sequence). This CDR3 region has 13 residues. The source of this sequence is a human donor with classical Hodgkin lymphoma. The sequencing used peripheral blood mononuclear cells (PBMCs), collected before the second cycle of nivolumab. V and J are TRBV27 and TRBJ1-2; 8 bases are a match to TRBD1. This CDR3 reads CASSRQGARDYTF. The CDR3 DNA follows: TGTGCCAGCAGTCGCCAGGGGGCGCGAGACTACACCTTC.